The following is a TCR beta chain sequence with its context. What it binds is not known. This CDR3 spans 15 amino acids. Germline CDR1 reads SGHRS; CDR2 reads YFSETQ. V was clipped by 2 bases and J by 2 bases; unmatched bases: 5. This specimen belongs to a study of CD8 T cells in Susac syndrome. The study, taken as a whole, reports: In its TCR sequencing and HLA analysis, the study acknowledged that the number of individuals was relatively small.

The RNA input was roughly 0.45 to 1 ug, and it was reverse transcribed with random hexamers. TCRdb re-called the immunoSEQ multiplex PCR reads with MiXCR, one entry per CDR3 protein. This sample has 90,000 to 110,000 distinct CDR3 sequences, with less than 97% found just once. Sequencing was done on a sample of CD4+ T cells from PBMCs. The sequence came from a human donor in good health. The chain joins TRBV5-1 to TRBJ1-2; 8 bases map to TRBD1. The CDR3 region is CASSLGQGANYGYTF. The CDR3 DNA reads as TGCGCCAGCAGCTTAGGACAGGGAGCGAACTATGGCTACACCTTC.